A selection of T cell receptor beta chains follows, all from one sample in a study of T cell repertoires in cytomegalovirus infection. TCRdb called the reads again in MiXCR, with one record for every CDR3 protein. The profile shows around 230,000 distinct CDR3 sequences, about 7% of them singletons. Sequenced: PBMCs. The receptors stem from a human donor in good health (CMV status not recorded). Some clones in this sample may be carry-over from other donors' samples. Each CDR3 is given with its conserved first and last residue. The order of the fields is D gene, J gene, V gene, clone size, CDR3 DNA, CDR3 protein. The D gene is left open where the match is weak. Where a row states a size, it is once, few, many or the class of an expanded clone; other rows omit it.

d_call: .; j_call: TRBJ1-2; v_call: TRBV7-2; clone_size: medium-sized; cdr3_nt: TGTGCCAGCAGCTACTATACAGGTTCCTATGGCTACACCTTC; cdr3_aa: CASSYYTGSYGYTF
d_call: .; j_call: TRBJ1-1; v_call: TRBV7-2; clone_size: .; cdr3_nt: TGTGCCAGCAGCTTAGACGTGGTTACGAACACTGAAGCTTTCTTT; cdr3_aa: CASSLDVVTNTEAFF
d_call: .; j_call: TRBJ2-1; v_call: TRBV20-1; clone_size: many; cdr3_nt: TGCAGTGCTACGTCGACTAGAGGTAATGAGCAGTTCTTC; cdr3_aa: CSATSTRGNEQFF
d_call: .; j_call: TRBJ1-1; v_call: TRBV5-1; clone_size: many; cdr3_nt: TGCGCCAGCAGCTTGGACTTCCTAGGGGAAGCTTTCTTT; cdr3_aa: CASSLDFLGEAFF
d_call: .; j_call: TRBJ2-1; v_call: TRBV5-6; clone_size: few; cdr3_nt: TGTGCCAGCAGCCTATGGACAACCTACAATGAGCAGTTCTTC; cdr3_aa: CASSLWTTYNEQFF
d_call: .; j_call: TRBJ1-1; v_call: TRBV19; clone_size: many; cdr3_nt: TGTGCCAGTAGTATGACGAAGAACACTGAAGCTTTCTTT; cdr3_aa: CASSMTKNTEAFF
d_call: .; j_call: TRBJ1-6; v_call: TRBV11-3; clone_size: many; cdr3_nt: TGTGCCAGCAGCTTACGCAGTGAGAATTCACCCCTCCACTTT; cdr3_aa: CASSLRSENSPLHF
d_call: .; j_call: TRBJ1-5; v_call: TRBV7-2; clone_size: many; cdr3_nt: TGTGCCAGCAGCTTAGCGCACGGTATGGATCAGCCCCAGCATTTT; cdr3_aa: CASSLAHGMDQPQHF
d_call: .; j_call: TRBJ1-4; v_call: TRBV4-1; clone_size: many; cdr3_nt: TGCGCCAGCAGCCTTAGGGAAAAACTGTTTTTT; cdr3_aa: CASSLREKLFF
d_call: .; j_call: TRBJ2-7; v_call: TRBV7-2; clone_size: many; cdr3_nt: TGTGCCAGCAGCTTCCCAGGTGGCGAGCAGTACTTC; cdr3_aa: CASSFPGGEQYF
d_call: TRBD1; j_call: TRBJ1-5; v_call: TRBV12-3/TRBV12-4; clone_size: few; cdr3_nt: TGTGCCAGCAGTTCCCGACAGGGAAGTCAGCCCCAGCATTTT; cdr3_aa: CASSSRQGSQPQHF
d_call: TRBD1; j_call: TRBJ1-2; v_call: TRBV28; clone_size: many; cdr3_nt: TGTGCCAGCAGTTCCCCGACAGGGATGGTAGGCGGCTACACCTTC; cdr3_aa: CASSSPTGMVGGYTF
d_call: .; j_call: TRBJ1-2; v_call: TRBV9; clone_size: many; cdr3_nt: TGTGCCAGCAGCGTAGAAGAGTGGAACTATGGCTACACCTTC; cdr3_aa: CASSVEEWNYGYTF
d_call: .; j_call: TRBJ2-2; v_call: TRBV6-6; clone_size: many; cdr3_nt: TGTGCCAGCTTCTTCCTCGGGGCAGGGCGGAACACCGGGGAGCTGTTTTTT; cdr3_aa: CASFFLGAGRNTGELFF
d_call: TRBD2; j_call: TRBJ2-7; v_call: TRBV7-2; clone_size: many; cdr3_nt: TGTGCCAGCAGCCGGACTAGCGGGGGGGTTCCCTCCTACGAGCAGTACTTC; cdr3_aa: CASSRTSGGVPSYEQYF
d_call: .; j_call: TRBJ2-2; v_call: TRBV19; clone_size: many; cdr3_nt: TGTGCCAGTAGTATCAAGACAGAAGAATCGAACACCGGGGAGCTGTTTTTT; cdr3_aa: CASSIKTEESNTGELFF
d_call: .; j_call: TRBJ1-1; v_call: TRBV2; clone_size: many; cdr3_nt: TGTGCCAGCAGTTTTCGGGCCGTTGAAGCTTTCTTT; cdr3_aa: CASSFRAVEAFF
d_call: .; j_call: TRBJ2-5; v_call: TRBV6-1; clone_size: many; cdr3_nt: TGTGCCAGCCGCCTCGCGGGGTCAGAGACCCAGTACTTC; cdr3_aa: CASRLAGSETQYF
d_call: .; j_call: TRBJ2-7; v_call: TRBV7-9; clone_size: many; cdr3_nt: TGTGCCAGCAGATCGGGACCTTACGAGCAGTACTTC; cdr3_aa: CASRSGPYEQYF
d_call: TRBD1; j_call: TRBJ1-1; v_call: TRBV5-4; clone_size: many; cdr3_nt: TGTGCCAGCAGCTTGTCCGGTTCGCCGACAGGGGCTTTCTTT; cdr3_aa: CASSLSGSPTGAFF
d_call: .; j_call: TRBJ1-3; v_call: TRBV27; clone_size: .; cdr3_nt: TGTGCCAGCAGTCGGACGGCTGGAAACACCATATATTTT; cdr3_aa: CASSRTAGNTIYF
d_call: TRBD1; j_call: TRBJ2-5; v_call: TRBV10-3; clone_size: many; cdr3_nt: TGTGCCACCTCGGACAGGGGCTTGGAGACCCAGTACTTC; cdr3_aa: CATSDRGLETQYF
d_call: TRBD2; j_call: TRBJ2-3; v_call: TRBV7-2; clone_size: many; cdr3_nt: TGTGCCAGCAGCTCACGCGGGGGGGCCCAGGGGAATACGCAGTATTTT; cdr3_aa: CASSSRGGAQGNTQYF
d_call: .; j_call: TRBJ1-1; v_call: TRBV7-9; clone_size: many; cdr3_nt: TGTGCCAGCAGCGTAGACAGGACTGAAGCTTTCTTT; cdr3_aa: CASSVDRTEAFF
d_call: .; j_call: TRBJ1-1; v_call: TRBV12-3/TRBV12-4; clone_size: many; cdr3_nt: TGTGCCAGCAGCCGTACAAAGAACACTGAAGCTTTCTTT; cdr3_aa: CASSRTKNTEAFF
d_call: TRBD2; j_call: TRBJ2-5; v_call: TRBV29-1; clone_size: many; cdr3_nt: TGCAGCGTCAAGGACAAGGTGGGGGGGGAGACCCAGTACTTC; cdr3_aa: CSVKDKVGGETQYF
d_call: TRBD2; j_call: TRBJ2-3; v_call: TRBV3-1; clone_size: once; cdr3_nt: TGTGCCAGCGAACCGGGACTAGGAGACGCAGATACGCAGTATTTT; cdr3_aa: CASEPGLGDADTQYF
d_call: .; j_call: TRBJ1-5; v_call: TRBV2; clone_size: many; cdr3_nt: TGTGCCAGCAGTGGCCAAGGACAAAACAATCAGCCCCAGCATTTT; cdr3_aa: CASSGQGQNNQPQHF
d_call: TRBD1; j_call: TRBJ1-2; v_call: TRBV29-1; clone_size: many; cdr3_nt: TGCAGCGTGGGGGGACAGAACTATGGCTACACCTTC; cdr3_aa: CSVGGQNYGYTF
d_call: .; j_call: TRBJ2-4; v_call: TRBV2; clone_size: .; cdr3_nt: TGTGCCAGCAGTGGTGTGGGGGTGGCAGGTAACATTCAGTACTTC; cdr3_aa: CASSGVGVAGNIQYF
d_call: .; j_call: TRBJ2-1; v_call: TRBV6-6; clone_size: many; cdr3_nt: TGTGCCAGCAGCCGGGACATTTCCTACAATGAGCAGTTCTTC; cdr3_aa: CASSRDISYNEQFF
d_call: .; j_call: TRBJ1-1; v_call: TRBV29-1; clone_size: many; cdr3_nt: TGCAGCGCCGCCCGGGGAAGGAACACTGAAGCTTTCTTT; cdr3_aa: CSAARGRNTEAFF
d_call: .; j_call: TRBJ1-4; v_call: TRBV28; clone_size: many; cdr3_nt: TGTGCCAGCAGTTTGGCGCAGGCAGGGAAGGAAAAACTGTTTTTT; cdr3_aa: CASSLAQAGKEKLFF
d_call: TRBD1; j_call: TRBJ1-2; v_call: TRBV18; clone_size: many; cdr3_nt: TGTGCCAGCTCACCAGGGACAGGGGGCACCTATGGCTACACCTTC; cdr3_aa: CASSPGTGGTYGYTF
d_call: .; j_call: TRBJ1-5; v_call: TRBV28; clone_size: many; cdr3_nt: TGTGCCAGCAATCCAGACGATCAGCCCCAGCATTTT; cdr3_aa: CASNPDDQPQHF
d_call: .; j_call: TRBJ1-2; v_call: TRBV20-1; clone_size: .; cdr3_nt: TGCAGTGCTAAGAGTCAGGGTCGGGGGGGACCTAACTATGGCTACACCTTC; cdr3_aa: CSAKSQGRGGPNYGYTF
d_call: .; j_call: TRBJ2-2; v_call: TRBV5-1; clone_size: many; cdr3_nt: TGCGCCAGCAGCTTGTGGGAACCGAACACCGGGGAGCTGTTTTTT; cdr3_aa: CASSLWEPNTGELFF
d_call: .; j_call: TRBJ2-1; v_call: TRBV7-2; clone_size: many; cdr3_nt: TGTGCCAGCAGCTCACTATACTACGGCAATGAGCAGTTCTTC; cdr3_aa: CASSSLYYGNEQFF
d_call: .; j_call: TRBJ1-2; v_call: TRBV4-3; clone_size: .; cdr3_nt: TGCGCCAGCAGCCAAGTTCGGGGTGGAGGCTACACCTTC; cdr3_aa: CASSQVRGGGYTF
d_call: .; j_call: TRBJ2-5; v_call: TRBV20-1; clone_size: many; cdr3_nt: TGCAGTGCTAGAGACCCCCAGAGGGGGGAGACCCAGTACTTC; cdr3_aa: CSARDPQRGETQYF
d_call: TRBD2; j_call: TRBJ2-4; v_call: TRBV10-3; clone_size: many; cdr3_nt: TGTGCCACCGCCGGGACTAGCGGGGGGGCCGGGAACATTCAGTACTTC; cdr3_aa: CATAGTSGGAGNIQYF
d_call: .; j_call: TRBJ2-5; v_call: TRBV11-2; clone_size: many; cdr3_nt: TGTGCCAGCAGCTCGCAAAATGGCAGAATGGAGACCCAGTACTTC; cdr3_aa: CASSSQNGRMETQYF